This entry is about one T cell receptor beta chain. Its antigen is unidentified. Together with a sample-barcoded 5' primer, a J-beta primer mix was included in a second PCR lasting about 6 to 12 cycles. One entry per CDR3 protein results from TCRdb running MiXCR on the 5' RACE reads. The data hold roughly 1,800,000 distinct CDR3 sequences, with roughly 49% observed a single time. This CDR3 spans 12 amino acids. Trimming cost V 4 bases and J 8 bases, with 11 bases left between them. Germline V gives CDR1 SGHTA, CDR2 FQGNSA. The data are from a study of blood T cells in healthy people across ages. Study background: For every two T cells, template switching captured about one barcoded beta molecule.

The study's findings and limits: The lack of PBMC sorting stopped any conclusive naive versus antigen-experienced comparison. CMV infection status of these donors was not known.

The sample comprised blood. V usage is TRBV7-2 and J usage is TRBJ1-2; no reliable D call. The source of this sequence is a woman between 40 and 55 years old in good health. CDR3 residues: CASSSRTSGYTF. The CDR3 DNA reads TGTGCCAGCAGCTCAAGAACAAGCGGCTACACCTTC. The whole variable domain, filled in from reference TRBV7-2 and TRBJ1-2, reads GAGVSQSPSNKVTEKGKDVELRCDPISGHTALYWYRQSLGQGLEFLIYFQGNSAPDKSGLPSDRFSAERTGGSVSTLTIQRTQQEDSAVYLCASSSRTSGYTFGSGTRLTVV.